A selection of T cell receptor beta chains follows, all from one sample in a study of T-cell memory formation after mild COVID-19. TCRdb processed the 5' RACE reads anew with MiXCR; each CDR3 protein has one entry. Among 110,000 or so distinct CDR3 sequences, 22% were seen once, and the ten largest hold 40% to 50%. The sample was PBMCs or a T cell subset sorted from them (not recorded which). The receptors shown here come from a man between 18 and 29 years old who had mild COVID-19 (a few samples of this study predate the infection). Cell type and time point are not known. Both conserved end residues are part of each CDR3. A D gene is named only where the DNA matches it firmly. Clone size, where shown, is once, few, many, or a class for clones that have expanded.

cdr3_length	clone_size	d_call	v_call	j_call	cdr3_aa	cdr3_nt
13	many	-	TRBV20-1	TRBJ2-7	CSASGRDSYEQYF	TGCAGTGCTAGCGGCAGGGACTCCTACGAGCAGTACTTC
12	many	-	TRBV5-6	TRBJ2-3	CASSLQVDTQYF	TGTGCCAGCAGCTTGCAGGTAGATACGCAGTATTTT
11	-	-	TRBV27	TRBJ2-2	CASSRTGELFF	TGTGCCAGCAGCAGGACCGGGGAGCTGTTTTTT
14	-	-	TRBV10-1	TRBJ2-2	CASSERDSAGELFF	TGCGCCAGCAGTGAGAGGGACTCCGCCGGGGAGCTGTTTTTT
16	-	TRBD1	TRBV12-3/TRBV12-4	TRBJ1-5	CASSLGTGTLNQPQHF	TGTGCCAGCAGTTTGGGGACAGGGACTCTCAATCAGCCCCAGCATTTT
12	-	-	TRBV29-1	TRBJ1-5	CSVVQGNQPQHF	TGCAGCGTCGTACAGGGCAATCAGCCCCAGCATTTT
13	-	-	TRBV20-1	TRBJ1-2	CSASPGTGLGYTF	TGCAGTGCTAGCCCTGGAACAGGGCTTGGCTACACCTTC
15	few	TRBD1	TRBV10-3	TRBJ2-1	CAISERGQGDNEQFF	TGTGCCATCAGTGAGCGCGGACAGGGGGACAATGAGCAGTTCTTC
13	-	-	TRBV12-3/TRBV12-4	TRBJ2-2	CASSFVGVGELFF	TGTGCCAGCAGTTTCGTGGGGGTCGGGGAGCTGTTTTTT
14	-	-	TRBV30	TRBJ2-5	CAWSVPGIGETQYF	TGTGCCTGGAGTGTACCGGGAATAGGAGAGACCCAGTACTTC
15	-	TRBD1	TRBV6-2/TRBV6-3	TRBJ2-3	CASRPPRDREDTQYF	TGTGCCAGCAGACCTCCCCGGGACAGGGAAGATACGCAGTATTTT
15	-	-	TRBV7-9	TRBJ1-1	CASSSVGGPNTEAFF	TGTGCCAGCAGCTCCGTGGGGGGGCCTAACACTGAAGCTTTCTTT
14	few	-	TRBV29-1	TRBJ2-5	CSVEDRKVVGSQYF	TGCAGCGTTGAAGATCGAAAGGTCGTGGGATCCCAGTACTTC
17	few	-	TRBV6-4	TRBJ2-3	CASSDSSTSGGTDTQYF	TGTGCCAGCAGTGACTCGAGTACGTCAGGGGGCACAGATACGCAGTATTTT
16	-	TRBD1	TRBV15	TRBJ2-1	CATSRDSGQPLNEQFF	TGTGCCACCAGCAGAGATTCGGGACAGCCTCTCAATGAGCAGTTCTTC
20	-	TRBD1	TRBV5-1	TRBJ1-5	CASSPLGPQGATYSNQPQHF	TGCGCCAGCAGCCCGTTGGGACCACAGGGGGCCACGTATAGCAATCAGCCCCAGCATTTT